A selection of T cell receptor beta chains follows, all from one sample in a study of T-cell reconstitution after alpha-beta-depleted transplantation in children. TCRdb fed the PCR reads into MiXCR, producing one record per CDR3 protein. The sample records around 380,000 distinct CDR3 sequences, around 9.9% being singletons. Specimen: PBMCs from the stem cell graft donor, collected from the stem cell graft. These receptors were taken from a human donor who donated a stem cell graft to a child with acute myeloid leukemia. Both conserved end residues are part of each CDR3. Fields, in order: clone size, J gene, D gene, V gene, CDR3 protein, CDR3 DNA. A D gene is named only where the DNA matches it firmly. Clone size, where shown, is once, few, many, or a class for clones that have expanded.

many | TRBJ2-2 | TRBD2 | TRBV5-1 | CASSLGLADTGELFF | TGCGCCAGCAGCTTGGGTCTAGCGGACACCGGGGAGCTGTTTTTT
many | TRBJ1-5 | NA | TRBV6-5 | CASSYSMGEPQHF | TGTGCCAGCAGTTACTCGATGGGCGAGCCCCAGCATTTT
few | TRBJ1-6 | NA | TRBV12-3/TRBV12-4 | CASSFQGRSPLHF | TGTGCCAGCAGTTTCCAGGGTCGTTCACCCCTCCACTTT
few | TRBJ2-7 | TRBD2 | TRBV27 | CASSPFPPLGWGGEQYF | TGTGCCAGCAGTCCCTTTCCCCCGTTGGGCTGGGGGGGCGAGCAGTACTTC
NA | TRBJ2-5 | TRBD2 | TRBV10-3 | CAISGGPVRTSEIQETQYF | TGTGCCATCAGTGGGGGGCCGGTAAGGACTAGCGAGATACAAGAGACCCAGTACTTC
many | TRBJ2-5 | NA | TRBV20-1 | CSATWAGRGQETQYF | TGCAGTGCCACGTGGGCAGGGCGGGGCCAAGAGACCCAGTACTTC
few | TRBJ2-7 | NA | TRBV20-1 | CSASREFIYEQYF | TGCAGTGCTAGCAGGGAGTTCATCTACGAGCAGTACTTC
NA | TRBJ2-1 | NA | TRBV7-9 | CASSFPLVGGYEQFF | TGTGCCAGCAGCTTCCCCCTAGTGGGGGGATATGAGCAGTTCTTC
NA | TRBJ2-5 | TRBD2 | TRBV7-2 | CASSLFSGFQETQYF | TGTGCCAGCAGCCTGTTTAGCGGGTTTCAAGAGACCCAGTACTTC
many | TRBJ2-7 | NA | TRBV5-1 | CASSPDGNSYEQYF | TGCGCCAGCAGCCCTGACGGGAACTCCTACGAGCAGTACTTC
many | TRBJ2-5 | NA | TRBV7-3 | CASSAGADQETQYF | TGTGCCAGCAGCGCTGGGGCCGATCAAGAGACCCAGTACTTC
many | TRBJ1-2 | NA | TRBV7-2 | CASSSYEAYGYTF | TGTGCCAGCAGCTCGTACGAAGCGTATGGCTACACCTTC
NA | TRBJ2-2 | NA | TRBV27 | CASSPIGGVGNTGELFF | TGTGCCAGCAGTCCCATCGGAGGTGTTGGTAACACCGGGGAGCTGTTTTTT
NA | TRBJ2-7 | NA | TRBV10-3 | CAISETPLANEQYF | TGTGCCATCAGTGAGACGCCCCTGGCGAACGAGCAGTACTTC
NA | TRBJ2-7 | NA | TRBV12-5 | CASGRTQPPHEQYF | TGTGCTAGTGGACGGACCCAGCCCCCCCACGAGCAGTACTTC
NA | TRBJ1-5 | TRBD1 | TRBV20-1 | CSASGTGVVGWDNQPQHF | TGCAGTGCTAGCGGGACAGGGGTTGTTGGATGGGACAATCAGCCCCAGCATTTT
NA | TRBJ1-2 | NA | TRBV21-1 | CASSKGDRGTNGYTF | TGTGCCAGCAGCAAAGGAGACAGGGGAACAAATGGCTACACCTTC
NA | TRBJ2-2 | TRBD2 | TRBV20-1 | CSAHNVPSGDNTGELFF | TGCAGTGCGCACAATGTGCCTAGCGGGGACAACACCGGGGAGCTGTTTTTT
many | TRBJ2-1 | NA | TRBV7-3 | CASSLSRESEQFF | TGTGCCAGCAGCTTATCACGGGAGAGTGAGCAGTTCTTC
NA | TRBJ2-3 | NA | TRBV27 | CASSSRGRPDTQYF | TGTGCCAGCAGTTCCCGGGGGCGACCAGATACGCAGTATTTT
many | TRBJ2-3 | NA | TRBV4-2 | CASSQARGIDTQYF | TGTGCCAGCAGCCAAGCTCGCGGGATAGATACGCAGTATTTT
few | TRBJ2-2 | NA | TRBV5-1 | CASSLGFQGGELFF | TGCGCCAGCAGCTTGGGTTTTCAGGGCGGCGAGCTGTTTTTT
NA | TRBJ1-1 | TRBD1 | TRBV3-1 | CASSLARGLMNTEAFF | TGTGCCAGCAGCCTCGCCAGGGGGCTCATGAACACTGAAGCTTTCTTT
NA | TRBJ2-5 | NA | TRBV15 | CATSEGSETQYF | TGTGCCACCAGCGAGGGTTCAGAGACCCAGTACTTC
many | TRBJ2-1 | NA | TRBV28 | CASRARSYNEQFF | TGTGCCAGCAGGGCCCGCTCCTACAATGAGCAGTTCTTC